The sequence of this T cell receptor beta chain was determined in a study of blood T cell repertoires in COVID-19. Study-wide background: From the United States, Italy and Spain came samples of acute and convalescent COVID-19. PBMCs, B-cell-depleted T cells, or T cells provided the cDNA or gDNA that made up the material.

V gave up 1 base and J gave up 8 bases; unmatched junction bases: 8. CDR1 and CDR2 (germline): SEHNR, FQNEAQ (reference sequence). The CDR3 runs to 15 residues. Original methodology: Reference gene primer amplification yielded estimated nucleated cell counts. Assay: immunoSEQ multiplex PCR; the TCRdb copy retains only in-frame clones and omits some. The DNA gave D and trimming, while V, J and clone size come from that table. Counted here are fewer than 120,000 clones, approximately 80% occurring once; the ten biggest clones make up more than 15%. The V call is TRBV7-9, the J call TRBJ1-2, with 9 bases matching TRBD1. The sequenced sample consisted of peripheral blood. This sequence was found in a woman aged 55-70 years with acute or convalescent COVID-19. The CDR3 region has the DNA TGTGCCAGCAGCTTAGGACAGGGGGTCGAGAGGGGCTACACCTTC. Translating it yields CASSLGQGVERGYTF.